A single sample is the source of the 13 T cell receptor beta chains below, sequenced in a study of blood T cell repertoires in COVID-19. Assay used: immunoSEQ multiplex PCR; TCRdb lists only in-frame clones, some missing. The sample consists of approximately 210,000 clones, 92% of them appearing once. Specimen: peripheral blood. These TCRs come from a man under 40 with acute or convalescent COVID-19.

In its sample, this clone was seen once. This chain's CDR3 is CASSVRVRGEAFF. CDR3 in DNA: TGTGCCAGCAGTGTCCGGGTTCGGGGTGAAGCTTTCTTT. The rearrangement joins TRBV2 to TRBJ1-1; D not certain. CDR3 length: 13 residues. Trimming stripped 4 bases from V and 7 bases from J, with 13 bases between. The germline CDR1 and CDR2 sequences are SNHLY and FYNNEI.

There are a few counts of this clone. The CDR3 reads CAWSSQGFLYEQYF. In DNA form, the CDR3 reads TGTGCCTGGAGTTCCCAGGGTTTCCTCTACGAGCAGTACTTC. The rearrangement joins TRBV30 to TRBJ2-7, with a weak D call TRBD1 (5 bases). The CDR3 length is 14 residues. Germline assignment: CDR1 GTSNPN and CDR2 SVGIG (reference sequence). V lost 2 bases and J lost 3, with 14 bases in between.

The chain joins TRBV9 to TRBJ2-5, with 9 bases matching TRBD1. With 3 bases clipped from V and 4 bases from J, the junction kept 7 bases outside the gene matches. Germline V CDR1 and CDR2: SGDLS, YYNGEE. The CDR3 has 15 amino acids. The CDR3 here is CASSARQGGTETQYF. As DNA, the CDR3 is TGTGCCAGCAGCGCTCGACAGGGGGGAACAGAGACCCAGTACTTC. The full variable domain, rest sourced from reference TRBV9 and TRBJ2-5, is DSGVTQTPKHLITATGQRVTLRCSPRSGDLSVYWYQQSLDQGLQFLIQYYNGEERAKGNILERFSAQQFPDLHSELNLSSLELGDSALYFCASSARQGGTETQYFGPGTRLLVL.

V gene TRBV28 combines with J gene TRBJ2-5; 8 bases are a match to TRBD2. V shed 4 bases and J 5 bases; nucleotides not matched to a gene: 9. The germline V gene has CDR1 MDHEN and CDR2 SYDVKM. This CDR3 is built from 15 residues. The CDR3 DNA is TGTGCCAGCAGTTCTCCGAGCGGGGGCAGCGAGACCCAGTACTTC. Translation: CASSSPSGGSETQYF.

The sample holds a few counts of this clone. The chain links TRBV2 to TRBJ1-1; TRBD1 aligns across 7 bases. Germline trimming cut 8 bases from V and 7 bases from J; bases unmatched to any gene: 1. The CDR3 loop spans 10 amino acids. CDR1 and CDR2 (germline): SNHLY, FYNNEI. The CDR3 region has the DNA TGTGCCAGCGACAGGGTTGAAGCTTTCTTT. Its protein product is CASDRVEAFF. The full variable domain, completed using reference TRBV2 and TRBJ1-1, is EPEVTQTPSHQVTQMGQEVILRCVPISNHLYFYWYRQILGQKVEFLVSFYNNEISEKSEIFDDQFSVERPDGSNFTLKIRSTKLEDSAMYFCASDRVEAFFGQGTRLTVV.

This clone was seen just once. The rearrangement links TRBV14 to TRBJ2-7; D not resolved. V was shortened by 1 base and J by 3 bases, with 7 bases between the two germline ends. There are 13 residues in the CDR3. Germline assignment: CDR1 SGHDN and CDR2 FVKESK. CDR3 sequence reads: CASSQGPHYEQYF. In DNA, the CDR3 is TGTGCCAGCAGCCAAGGGCCCCACTACGAGCAGTACTTC.

The J gene is TRBJ1-1, the V gene TRBV15; 7 bases fit TRBD1. The CDR3 runs 15 residues. Looked up from germline, CDR1 is LNHNV and CDR2 is YYDKDF (reference sequence). The trim removed 5 bases at V and 0 bases at J, leaving 6 bases unmatched. In DNA, the CDR3 is TGTGCCACCAGCCAACGGACAGGACTGAACACTGAAGCTTTCTTT. It codes for CATSQRTGLNTEAFF.

This rearrangement joins TRBV19 to TRBJ1-2; possible D gene TRBD1, 6 bases. Germline V gene lookup returns CDR1 LNHDA and CDR2 SQIVND (reference sequence). V shed 8 bases and J shed 6 bases, with 19 bases lying between them. The CDR3 length is 14 residues. The DNA of the CDR3 is TGTGCCAGTCTCCGGACAGCCCGGCACGATGGCTACACCTTC. Its protein product is CASLRTARHDGYTF.

Points on this clone: Within the sample, other DNA sequences also encode this same CDR3. This chain uses TRBV5-1 with TRBJ2-2; unclear D gene. This CDR3 has 12 residues. Germline CDR1 and CDR2: SGHRS and YFSETQ. V was cut by 4 bases and J by 2 bases, with 3 bases left in between. CDR3 protein: CASSLNTGELFF. The CDR3 DNA reads as TGCGCCAGCAGCCTCAACACCGGGGAGCTGTTTTTT.

This clone turned up a few times. The chain couples TRBV29-1 to TRBJ2-7; TRBD1 agrees at 8 bases. The germline V gene has CDR1 SQVTM and CDR2 ANQGSEA. The CDR3 runs to 11 residues. V trimming: 6 bases; J trimming: 5 bases; junction bases outside the gene matches: 3. The chain's CDR3 is CSVPGGNEQYF. The CDR3 coding sequence is TGCAGCGTCCCAGGGGGCAACGAGCAGTACTTC.

J is TRBJ2-5 and V is TRBV7-2; possibly TRBD2 for D (6 bases). The CDR3 is made up of 13 amino acids. V was cut by 8 bases and J by 0 bases, with 10 bases left in between. From germline, CDR1 is SGHTA and CDR2 FQGNSA. CDR3 protein: CASRGGYQETQYF. The CDR3 nucleotides are TGTGCCAGCCGTGGGGGGTACCAAGAGACCCAGTACTTC.

The chain recombines TRBV30 with TRBJ2-3, with D possibly TRBD2 on 5 matching bases. The CDR3 runs 13 residues. Germline V gene lookup returns CDR1 GTSNPN and CDR2 SVGIG (reference sequence). The V gene lost 0 bases and the J gene lost 5 bases, with 9 bases spanning the gap. CDR3 sequence: CAWSVLGGDTQYF. CDR3 coding DNA: TGTGCCTGGAGTGTACTAGGAGGAGATACGCAGTATTTT.

J is TRBJ2-7 and V is TRBV21-1; the D call TRBD1 from the table was never checked on the DNA. TRBV21-1 is given as a pseudogene. CDR3 length equals 15 residues. The CDR3 DNA is TGTGCCAGCAGCGGGCCCGGGACAGGGACTTTCGAGCAGTACTTC. As protein: CASSGPGTGTFEQYF.